The 20 T cell receptor beta chains given below trace back to one sample, sequenced in a study of T cells in Graves' hyperthyroidism and ophthalmopathy. Amplified TCR beta CDR3 regions derived from RNA transcripts. TCR CDR3 regions were first amplified by RT-PCR with HTBI primers. Using its own MiXCR run on the multiplex PCR reads, TCRdb lists one record per CDR3 protein. The sample has a few hundred thousand distinct CDR3 sequences, roughly 20% seen once. The sequenced sample consisted of blood. Every receptor here comes from a young man with Graves' ophthalmopathy.

This clonotype was recorded at least ten times. The rearrangement links TRBV20-1 to TRBJ1-5, with a weak D call TRBD1 (6 bases). The germline V gene has CDR1 DFQATT and CDR2 SNEGSKA (reference sequence). V was pared by 5 bases and J by 2 bases, with 10 bases between. The CDR3 has 13 amino acids. CDR3 DNA sequence: TGCAGTGCTGGGGGGGGCGGCAATCAGCCCCAGCATTTT. Its translation: CSAGGGGNQPQHF.

As to this clonotype: One end of the junction fails to match germline, which may point to a read error. This chain uses TRBV7-9 with TRBJ1-2; D is unclear. The CDR3 sequence is 17 residues long. CDR1 is SEHNR and CDR2 is FQNEAQ in the germline V gene (reference sequence). DNA for the CDR3: TGTGCCAGCAGCCTAGAAGGAGGGAGAGGCACAACCTATGGCTGCACCTTC. It specifies CASSLEGGRGTTYGCTF.

The V gene is TRBV7-2, the J gene TRBJ2-5; 14 bases align to TRBD2. This CDR3 has 16 amino acids. Trimming took 6 bases from V and 5 from J; bases not matched to a gene: 8. CDR1 and CDR2 from the germline V gene are SGHTA and FQGNSA. The CDR3 coding sequence is TGTGCCAGCAGATGGACTAGCGGGGGGCCTGGGGAGACCCAGTACTTC. Its protein product is CASRWTSGGPGETQYF.

Many counts were recorded for this clonotype. The rearrangement uses TRBV20-1 and TRBJ1-1; D uncertain. Germline CDR1 DFQATT, CDR2 SNEGSKA (reference sequence). The CDR3 extends over 10 amino acids. V shed 5 bases and J shed 5 bases, with 6 bases lying between them. CDR3 sequence: CSAPGTEAFF. CDR3 nucleotide sequence: TGCAGTGCTCCCGGGACTGAAGCTTTCTTT.

Comment on this clonotype: Being one base from a much bigger clone, this may be a read error. The chain uses TRBV12-3 or TRBV12-4 and TRBJ2-3; 12 bases align to TRBD2. The CDR3 runs to 17 residues. V lost 5 bases to trimming and J lost 4 bases; unmatched junction nucleotides: 10. CDR3 loop: CASSLWLAGGGADTQYF. CDR3 bases: TGTGCCAGCAGTCTCTGGCTAGCGGGGGGGGGAGCAGATACGCAGTATTTT.

This clonotype was recorded a few times. The chain joins TRBV4-2 to TRBJ2-7; 7 bases align to TRBD1. Unmatched junction bases numbered 11, after V lost 0 bases and J lost 0 bases. Germline V gene lookup returns CDR1 LGHNA and CDR2 YNFKEQ. This CDR3 has 18 residues. The CDR3: CASSQDLPRQGHSYEQYF. The CDR3 nucleotides are TGTGCCAGCAGCCAAGATCTTCCGAGACAGGGTCACTCCTACGAGCAGTACTTC.

This clonotype was detected ten times or more. This chain links TRBV12-3 or TRBV12-4 with TRBJ1-3, with D possibly being TRBD1 (6 bases). This CDR3 has 14 residues. Deletions cut 5 bases from V and 8 bases from J, with 16 bases between. The CDR3: CASSLTGWTDTIYF. The CDR3 DNA sequence: TGTGCCAGCAGTCTGACAGGCTGGACGGACACCATATATTTT.

The V call is TRBV6-1, the J call TRBJ1-2, with 12 bases aligning to TRBD1. This CDR3 contains 14 residues. CDR1 MNHNS and CDR2 SASEGT come from the germline V gene. V was clipped by 10 bases and J by 8 bases; unmatched bases: 11. The CDR3, as DNA: TGTGCCAACTCTCCGGGACAGGGGGCGTACGGCTACACCTTC. This sequence encodes CANSPGQGAYGYTF.

This clonotype was seen at least ten times. The chain couples TRBV3-1 to TRBJ2-7, with 10 nucleotides matching TRBD1. The CDR3 covers 16 residues. Germline values: CDR1 LGHDT, CDR2 YNNKEL (reference sequence). J was trimmed by 4 bases and V by 1 base; bases with no gene match: 7. The CDR3 sequence is CASSQARGDRGYEQYF. The DNA of the CDR3 is TGTGCCAGCAGCCAAGCCAGGGGGGACAGGGGTTACGAGCAGTACTTC.

V and J are TRBV5-4 and TRBJ2-7; tentative D call: TRBD2 (7 bases). Trimming stripped 5 bases from V and 4 bases from J, with 13 bases between. This CDR3 is 13 amino acids long. Germline V gene sequence: CDR1 SGHNT, CDR2 YYREEE (reference sequence). CDR3: CASRGGAGYEQYF. The CDR3, as DNA: TGTGCCAGCAGAGGGGGGGCGGGGTACGAGCAGTACTTC. The complete variable domain, with remaining parts taken from reference TRBV5-4 and TRBJ2-7, reads ETGVTQSPTHLIKTRGQQVTLRCSSQSGHNTVSWYQQALGQGPQFIFQYYREEENGRGNFPPRFSGLQFPNYSSELNVNALELDDSALYLCASRGGAGYEQYFGPGTRLTVT.

The rearrangement joins TRBV7-2 to TRBJ1-2; unclear D gene. There are 17 residues in the CDR3. Germline-derived CDR1 and CDR2 are SGHTA and FQGNSA. Trimming cost V 1 base and J 6 bases, with 21 bases left between them. The CDR3 protein is CASSLGRYRIPEDGYTF. As DNA, the CDR3 is TGTGCCAGCAGCTTAGGCAGATACAGAATACCGGAGGATGGCTACACCTTC.

The chain uses TRBV2 and TRBJ1-2, with 7 bases that match TRBD1. This CDR3 comprises 14 residues. Germline V gene sequence: CDR1 SNHLY, CDR2 FYNNEI. Germline trimming cut 8 bases from V and 2 bases from J; bases unmatched to any gene: 8. CDR3 sequence (DNA): TGTGCCAGCTCAGCCACGGGACAGAACTATGGCTACACCTTC. This sequence encodes CASSATGQNYGYTF.

Of note for this clonotype: A read error may be the cause here, since a much bigger clone is one base away. The conserved phenylalanine or tryptophan normally closing the CDR3 is absent here, so this likely arose from a read error. J is TRBJ1-2 and V is TRBV28; D unclear. The germline V and J ends were trimmed by 4 bases and 7 bases, with 16 bases remaining between them. The CDR3 runs to 14 residues. Germline-derived CDR1 and CDR2 are MDHEN and SYDVKM. The CDR3 spells CASSSLRYSVGYTL. CDR3 bases: TGTGCCAGCAGTTCCCTAAGGTACTCGGTTGGCTACACCCTC.

This clonotype was counted only a few times. The V gene is TRBV27, the J gene TRBJ1-4, with 9 bases aligning to TRBD1. V gave up 5 bases and J gave up 3 bases; unmatched junction bases: 4. The length of the CDR3 is 15 residues. In germline, CDR1 is MNHEY, CDR2 SMNVEV (reference sequence). CDR3 loop: CASSATGGPNEKLFF. The CDR3 DNA is TGTGCCAGCAGTGCCACAGGGGGCCCTAATGAAAAACTGTTTTTT.

This clonotype occurred many times. The chain combines TRBV6-2 or TRBV6-3 with TRBJ2-1, with 10 bases matching TRBD2. The CDR3 sequence is 17 residues long. Looked up from germline, CDR1 is MNHEY and CDR2 is SVGEGT. V lost 4 bases, J lost 7 bases, and 13 bases stayed unmatched. CDR3 sequence (DNA): TGTGCCAGCAGTTTCCCCCGGAGAAGCGGGGGGGGGAATGAGCAGTTCTTC. Residues: CASSFPRRSGGGNEQFF.

The J gene is TRBJ2-2, the V gene TRBV7-2, with D tentatively TRBD2 (5 bases). In germline, CDR1 is SGHTA, CDR2 FQGNSA. V lost 1 base, J lost 10 bases, and 10 bases lay in between. The CDR3 is 13 residues long. This CDR3 is CASSLVWGVELFF. CDR3 nucleotide sequence: TGTGCCAGCAGCTTAGTTTGGGGAGTGGAGCTGTTTTTT.

The chain couples TRBV6-5 to TRBJ2-1; TRBD1 matches at 9 bases. Germline V gene lookup returns CDR1 MNHEY and CDR2 SVGAGI. Trimming removed 4 bases from V and 14 bases from J; junction bases left unmatched: 6. The CDR3 consists of 12 residues. DNA for the CDR3: TGTGCCAGCAGTTCGGAGGACAGGGGCAAGTTCTTC. Residues: CASSSEDRGKFF.

This clonotype was counted many times. The chain uses TRBV3-1 and TRBJ2-5; D remains ambiguous. The V gene's germline CDR1 is LGHDT and CDR2 YNNKEL (reference sequence). The V end lost 0 bases, the J end lost 1 base, and 6 bases lay between the germline ends. CDR3 length equals 14 residues. The CDR3 spells CASSQEVSQETQYF. CDR3 DNA sequence: TGTGCCAGCAGCCAAGAAGTCAGCCAAGAGACCCAGTACTTC.

The table lists this clonotype with many counts. The V call is TRBV7-3, the J call TRBJ2-5; D might be TRBD1 (6 bases). Deletions cut 5 bases from V and 4 bases from J, with 11 bases between. This CDR3 has 13 residues. Looked up from germline, CDR1 is SGHTA and CDR2 is FQGTGA. The CDR3 bases are TGTGCCAGCAGCCCAGGGGTGCGAGAGACCCAGTACTTC. Residues: CASSPGVRETQYF.

Concerning this clonotype: This may come from a read error, since a much larger clone is one base off. The chain combines TRBV5-1 with TRBJ2-3, with D tentatively TRBD1 or TRBD2 (7 bases each). CDR3 length: 15 residues. CDR1 is SGHRS and CDR2 is YFSETQ in the germline V gene. The CDR3 loop is CASGLTGRVTDTQYF. The DNA of the CDR3 is TGCGCCAGCGGCTTGACAGGGAGGGTCACAGATACGCAGTATTTT.